This entry lists 15 T cell receptor beta chains sequenced from one sample in a study of OX40 agonist ivuxolimab in advanced cancers. Produced via immunoSEQ multiplex PCR; TCRdb's table is partial and in-frame only. Here the sample spans tens of thousands of clones, more than 80% being singletons. Sequenced here: CD4+ or CD8+ T cells sorted from blood, sampled in a trial of the OX40 agonist ivuxolimab. The receptors originated from an adult with an advanced solid tumor such as melanoma, head and neck, liver or kidney cancer.

The table lists this clone with a count of one. The chain uses TRBV27 and TRBJ1-6; tentative D call: TRBD1 (5 bases). CDR3 size: 15 residues. V was cut by 1 base and J by 10 bases, with 14 bases left in between. The germline CDR1 and CDR2 sequences are MNHEY and SMNVEV (reference sequence). The CDR3 region is CASSLYVGGRSPLHF. The CDR3 coding sequence is TGTGCCAGCAGTTTATATGTCGGGGGACGATCACCCCTCCACTTT.

The V call is TRBV2, the J call TRBJ2-1, with no clear D. The CDR3 consists of 14 residues. V lost 5 bases and J 4 bases, leaving 12 bases between the germline ends. Germline loops: CDR1 SNHLY, CDR2 FYNNEI. The CDR3 nucleotides are TGTGCCAGCAGTACGGGCCCATATTACAATGAGCAGTTCTTC. This gives the protein CASSTGPYYNEQFF.

The V call is TRBV9, the J call TRBJ1-3; 9 nucleotides line up with TRBD1. This CDR3 has 18 amino acids. Germline V CDR1 and CDR2: SGDLS, YYNGEE. V was clipped by 4 bases and J by 0 bases; unmatched bases: 11. The CDR3 coding sequence is TGTGCCAGCAGCCCAGGACAGGGGTTAGCTTCCTCTGGAAACACCATATATTTT. Translated, it gives CASSPGQGLASSGNTIYF. Complete variable domain (other parts from reference TRBV9 and TRBJ1-3): DSGVTQTPKHLITATGQRVTLRCSPRSGDLSVYWYQQSLDQGLQFLIQYYNGEERAKGNILERFSAQQFPDLHSELNLSSLELGDSALYFCASSPGQGLASSGNTIYFGEGSWLTVV.

The chain carries TRBV9 and TRBJ2-7; TRBD1 might be the D (6 bases). CDR3 length equals 12 residues. From germline, CDR1 is SGDLS and CDR2 YYNGEE. The germline V and J ends were trimmed by 3 bases and 11 bases, with 15 bases remaining between them. The CDR3 nucleotides are TGTGCCAGCAGCGCCCGGACAGACACGAAGTACTTC. Translation gives CASSARTDTKYF.

The genes are TRBV19 and TRBJ2-2, with 7 bases identical to TRBD1. The CDR3 has 15 amino acids. The germline CDR1 and CDR2 sequences are LNHDA and SQIVND (reference sequence). The V segment lost 7 bases and the J segment 0 bases; nucleotides outside the gene matches: 5. The CDR3 DNA is TGTGCCAGTAAACAGGGGACCTCGAACACCGGGGAGCTGTTTTTT. Translating gives CASKQGTSNTGELFF.

This clone was observed once. V and J are TRBV27 and TRBJ1-1; TRBD1 might be the D (5 bases). Per germline, CDR1 MNHEY and CDR2 SMNVEV (reference sequence). Trimming left V 3 bases short and J 1 base short, with 12 bases between. CDR3 length: 15 residues. The CDR3 DNA is TGTGCCAGCAGTTTGGGCTACAGGAAGAACACTGAAGCTTTCTTT. Residues: CASSLGYRKNTEAFF.

The genes are TRBV19 and TRBJ2-7, with TRBD1 matching over 12 bases. The length of the CDR3 is 15 residues. Germline lookup yields CDR1 LNHDA and CDR2 SQIVND (reference sequence). V was clipped by 6 bases and J by 3 bases; unmatched bases: 6. The chain's CDR3 is CASSPGTGGFYEQYF. CDR3 nucleotides: TGTGCCAGTAGCCCCGGGACAGGGGGCTTCTACGAGCAGTACTTC.

The chain combines TRBV30 with TRBJ1-2; perhaps TRBD1 as D (5 bases). This CDR3 has 14 residues. The germline V gene encodes CDR1 GTSNPN and CDR2 SVGIG (reference sequence). V lost 1 base and J lost 8, with 17 bases in between. The CDR3 DNA follows: TGTGCCTGGAGTGGCCCAGGGATCGGTTTGGGCTACACCTTC. Residues: CAWSGPGIGLGYTF.

V gene TRBV4-2 combines with J gene TRBJ2-5; no clear D gene. Germline V gene lookup returns CDR1 LGHNA and CDR2 YNFKEQ. Trimming took 8 bases from V and 5 from J, leaving 9 bases between them. The CDR3 runs to 11 residues. The CDR3 sequence: CASGVGETQYF. The CDR3 coding sequence is TGTGCCAGCGGGGTTGGGGAGACCCAGTACTTC.

This clone was seen a few times. The chain links TRBV4-1 to TRBJ2-1; D ambiguous. Germline lookup yields CDR1 MGHRA and CDR2 YSYEKL. CDR3 length: 14 residues. V lost 2 bases and J lost 13, with 18 bases in between. The CDR3 nucleotides are TGCGCCAGCAGCCAACAACTTCGCAATCCCGTTCAGTTCTTC. Amino acids: CASSQQLRNPVQFF.

This clone was observed once. The chain couples TRBV20-1 to TRBJ2-1; no clear D. This CDR3 spans 11 amino acids. Germline V gene lookup returns CDR1 DFQATT and CDR2 SNEGSKA (reference sequence). Trimming cost V 6 bases and J 6 bases, with 9 bases left between them. CDR3 in amino acids: CSAMTGNEQFF. DNA for the CDR3: TGCAGTGCCATGACTGGCAATGAGCAGTTCTTC.

The gene calls are TRBV5-1 and TRBJ1-1, with no clear D. CDR1 is SGHRS, CDR2 YFSETQ, per germline. Trimming cost V 1 base and J 9 bases, with 10 bases left between them. The CDR3 is 12 residues long. The CDR3 DNA reads TGCGCCAGCAGCTTGCTGGGCGCGCAAGCTTTCTTT. This encodes CASSLLGAQAFF. The full variable domain, rest sourced from reference TRBV5-1 and TRBJ1-1, is KAGVTQTPRYLIKTRGQQVTLSCSPISGHRSVSWYQQTPGQGLQFLFEYFSETQRNKGNFPGRFSGRQFSNSRSEMNVSTLELGDSALYLCASSLLGAQAFFGQGTRLTVV.

The genes are TRBV10-1 and TRBJ1-1; D gene ambiguous. V lost 6 bases, J lost 0 bases, and 8 bases lay in between. The CDR3 is 13 residues long. Germline CDR1 is WNHNN and CDR2 is SYGVQD (reference sequence). The CDR3 loop is CASRVNLNTEAFF. The CDR3 DNA follows: TGCGCCAGCAGGGTTAACTTGAACACTGAAGCTTTCTTT.

The chain couples TRBV10-3 to TRBJ2-2; D not certain. The ends were cut back, 7 bases at V and 6 bases at J, with 12 bases in the middle. Germline V gene lookup returns CDR1 ENHRY and CDR2 SYGVKD. This CDR3 spans 13 amino acids. The CDR3 bases are TGTGCCATCACGTGGACGGAGTCCGGGGAGCTGTTTTTT. Translating gives CAITWTESGELFF.

This chain joins TRBV9 and TRBJ1-1; D might be TRBD1 (5 bases). The germline V and J ends were trimmed by 0 bases and 6 bases, with 15 bases remaining between them. Germline values: CDR1 SGDLS, CDR2 YYNGEE. CDR3 length: 15 residues. The CDR3 is CASSVESRGSSEAFF. In DNA, the CDR3 is TGTGCCAGCAGCGTAGAATCTCGGGGGTCTTCTGAAGCTTTCTTT. The full variable domain, rest sourced from reference TRBV9 and TRBJ1-1, is DSGVTQTPKHLITATGQRVTLRCSPRSGDLSVYWYQQSLDQGLQFLIQYYNGEERAKGNILERFSAQQFPDLHSELNLSSLELGDSALYFCASSVESRGSSEAFFGQGTRLTVV.